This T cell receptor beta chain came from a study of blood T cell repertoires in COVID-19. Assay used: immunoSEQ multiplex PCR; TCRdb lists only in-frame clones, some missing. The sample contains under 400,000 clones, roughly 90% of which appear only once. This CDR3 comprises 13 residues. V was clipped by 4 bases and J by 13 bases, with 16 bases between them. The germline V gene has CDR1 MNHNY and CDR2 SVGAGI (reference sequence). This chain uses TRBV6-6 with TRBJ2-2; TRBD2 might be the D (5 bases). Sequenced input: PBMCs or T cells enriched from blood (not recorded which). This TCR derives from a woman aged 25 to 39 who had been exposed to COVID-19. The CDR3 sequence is CASSSLPTEALFF. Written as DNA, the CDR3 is TGTGCCAGCAGTTCCCTACCAACGGAGGCGCTGTTTTTT.